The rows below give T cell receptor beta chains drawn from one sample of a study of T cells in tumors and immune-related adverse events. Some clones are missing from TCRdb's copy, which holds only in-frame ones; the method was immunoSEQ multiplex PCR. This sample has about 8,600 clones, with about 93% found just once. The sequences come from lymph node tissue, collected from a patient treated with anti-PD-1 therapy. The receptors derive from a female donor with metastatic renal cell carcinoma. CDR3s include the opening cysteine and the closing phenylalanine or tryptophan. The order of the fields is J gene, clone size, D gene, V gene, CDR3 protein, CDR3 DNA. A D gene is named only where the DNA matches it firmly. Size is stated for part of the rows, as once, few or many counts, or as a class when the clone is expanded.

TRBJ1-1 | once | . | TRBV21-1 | CASSKVQGKVNTEAFF | TGTGCCAGCAGCAAAGTGCAAGGAAAGGTGAACACTGAAGCTTTCTTT
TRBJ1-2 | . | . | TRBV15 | CATSRGVREPYGYTF | TGTGCCACCAGCAGAGGCGTACGGGAACCTTATGGCTACACCTTC
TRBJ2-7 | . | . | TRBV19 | CASSIGAGTAYEQYF | TGTGCCAGTAGTATAGGCGCAGGCACCGCCTACGAGCAGTACTTC
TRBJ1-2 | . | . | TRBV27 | CASSLKVVGYGYTF | TGTGCCAGCAGTTTAAAGGTGGTTGGGTATGGCTACACCTTC
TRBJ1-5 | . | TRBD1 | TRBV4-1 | CASSQSLVRGPNQPQHF | TGCGCCAGCAGCCAATCTCTCGTGAGGGGGCCCAATCAGCCCCAGCATTTT
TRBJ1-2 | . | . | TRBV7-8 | CASSLGRAGGYTF | TGTGCCAGCAGCTTAGGGAGGGCCGGGGGCTACACCTTC
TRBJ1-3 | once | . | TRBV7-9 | CASDPISGSASGNTIYF | TGTGCCAGCGACCCGATAAGTGGATCCGCCTCTGGAAACACCATATATTTT
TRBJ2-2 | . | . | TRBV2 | CASSVRDRNTGELFF | TGTGCCAGCAGTGTCCGAGACAGGAACACCGGGGAGCTGTTTTTT
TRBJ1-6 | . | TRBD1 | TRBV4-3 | CASSQTPGQGNSPLHF | TGCGCCAGCAGCCAAACTCCGGGACAGGGGAATTCACCCCTCCACTTT
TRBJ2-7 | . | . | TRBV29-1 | CSVEEAGDRLSSYEQYF | TGCAGCGTTGAAGAGGCCGGCGACAGGTTGAGCTCCTACGAGCAGTACTTC
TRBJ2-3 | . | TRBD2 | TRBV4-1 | CASSQGSGHGTDTQYF | TGCGCCAGCAGCCAGGGTAGCGGGCACGGCACAGATACGCAGTATTTT
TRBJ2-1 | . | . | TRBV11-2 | CASSLEWSYNEQFF | TGTGCCAGCAGCTTAGAGTGGAGCTACAATGAGCAGTTCTTC
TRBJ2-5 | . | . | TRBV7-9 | CASSLMGAGETQYF | TGTGCCAGCAGCTTAATGGGGGCGGGTGAGACCCAGTACTTC
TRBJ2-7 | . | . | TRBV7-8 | CASSLVPGLTNYEQYF | TGTGCCAGCAGCTTAGTACCGGGACTTACAAACTACGAGCAGTACTTC
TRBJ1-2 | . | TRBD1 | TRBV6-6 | CASSYQGQGPYGYTF | TGTGCCAGCAGTTACCAAGGACAGGGGCCTTATGGCTACACCTTC
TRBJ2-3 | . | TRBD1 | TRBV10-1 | CASSESPSGQGPTDTQYF | TGCGCCAGCAGTGAGTCTCCCTCTGGACAGGGGCCCACAGATACGCAGTATTTT
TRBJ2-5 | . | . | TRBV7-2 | CASSLAVRETQYF | TGTGCCAGCAGCTTAGCGGTCCGGGAGACCCAGTACTTC
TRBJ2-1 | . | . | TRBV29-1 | CSVVRSEPYNEQFF | TGCAGCGTTGTTCGGAGCGAGCCTTACAATGAGCAGTTCTTC
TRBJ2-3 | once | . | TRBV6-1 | CASTLRETPDTQYF | TGTGCCAGCACTCTGCGGGAAACGCCAGATACGCAGTATTTT
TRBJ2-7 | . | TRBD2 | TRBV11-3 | CASSAEREYSEQYF | TGTGCCAGCAGCGCCGAGCGGGAATACAGCGAGCAGTACTTC
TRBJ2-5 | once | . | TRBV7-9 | CASSLAGDGTQYF | TGTGCCAGCAGCTTAGCGGGAGACGGGACCCAGTACTTC
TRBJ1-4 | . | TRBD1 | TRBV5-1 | CASRMNPGQPNEKLFF | TGCGCCAGCAGAATGAACCCGGGACAGCCGAATGAAAAACTGTTTTTT
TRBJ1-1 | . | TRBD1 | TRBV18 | CASSPIGTGGWNTEAFF | TGTGCCAGCTCACCAATCGGGACAGGGGGATGGAACACTGAAGCTTTCTTT
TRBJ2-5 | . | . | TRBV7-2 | CASSLSFRETQYF | TGTGCCAGCAGCCTCTCTTTTAGGGAGACCCAGTACTTC
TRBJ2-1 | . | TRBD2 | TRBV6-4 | CASSVRGRALDEQFF | TGTGCCAGCAGTGTAAGAGGGAGGGCCTTGGATGAGCAGTTCTTC
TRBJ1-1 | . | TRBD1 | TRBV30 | CAWGGQMNTEAFF | TGTGCCTGGGGGGGACAGATGAACACTGAAGCTTTCTTT
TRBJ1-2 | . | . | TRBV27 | CASREEGVGYGYTF | TGTGCCAGCCGAGAAGAGGGGGTTGGCTATGGCTACACCTTC
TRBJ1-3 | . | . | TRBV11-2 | CASSPTGSAGNTIYF | TGTGCCAGCAGCCCAACAGGGTCGGCTGGAAACACCATATATTTT
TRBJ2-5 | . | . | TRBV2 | CASSGVSGSQETQYF | TGTGCCAGCAGTGGGGTCAGCGGTTCCCAAGAGACCCAGTACTTC
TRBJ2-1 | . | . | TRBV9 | CASSVGRTPYNEQFF | TGTGCCAGCAGCGTAGGGAGAACCCCCTACAATGAGCAGTTCTTC
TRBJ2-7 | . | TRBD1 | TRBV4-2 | CASSQATGATYEQYF | TGTGCCAGCAGCCAAGCGACAGGGGCTACCTACGAGCAGTACTTC
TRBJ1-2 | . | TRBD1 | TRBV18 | CASSPGTAYGYTF | TGTGCCAGCTCACCAGGGACAGCTTATGGCTACACCTTC
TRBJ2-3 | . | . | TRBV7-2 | CASSLARTDTQYF | TGTGCCAGCAGCTTAGCAAGGACAGATACGCAGTATTTT
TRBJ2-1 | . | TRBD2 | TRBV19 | CASNLLGTSAYNEQFF | TGTGCCAGTAATTTGCTTGGGACTAGCGCGTACAATGAGCAGTTCTTC
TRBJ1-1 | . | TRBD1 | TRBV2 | CASQKGQGTALMNTEAFF | TGTGCCAGCCAAAAGGGACAGGGGACGGCTCTAATGAACACTGAAGCTTTCTTT
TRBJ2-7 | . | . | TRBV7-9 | CASSGLSGISFYEQYF | TGTGCCAGCAGCGGGCTTTCGGGTATATCTTTCTACGAGCAGTACTTC
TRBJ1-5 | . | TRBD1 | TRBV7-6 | CASSSTGIRVNQPQHF | TGTGCCAGCAGCTCGACAGGGATAAGGGTCAATCAGCCCCAGCATTTT
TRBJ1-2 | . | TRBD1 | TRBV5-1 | CASSWGTGGDYGYTF | TGCGCCAGCAGCTGGGGGACAGGGGGTGACTATGGCTACACCTTC
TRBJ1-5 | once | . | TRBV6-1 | CASSAIVNSNQPQHF | TGTGCCAGCAGTGCGATAGTTAATAGCAATCAGCCCCAGCATTTT
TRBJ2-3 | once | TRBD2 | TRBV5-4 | CASSLLAAGSSTDTQYF | TGTGCCAGCAGCTTACTAGCGGCGGGTTCTAGCACAGATACGCAGTATTTT
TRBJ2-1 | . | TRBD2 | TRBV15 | CATSRDGGSGSDEQFF | TGTGCCACCAGCAGAGACGGCGGGAGTGGGTCTGATGAGCAGTTCTTC
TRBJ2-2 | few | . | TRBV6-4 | CASSDLGTGELFF | TGTGCCAGCAGTGACTTGGGGACCGGGGAGCTGTTTTTT
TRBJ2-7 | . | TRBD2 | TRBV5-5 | CASSLREVPLGEQYF | TGTGCCAGCAGCTTACGGGAGGTACCCCTAGGGGAGCAGTACTTC
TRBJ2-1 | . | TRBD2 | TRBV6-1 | CASSERSTSGRVVVDNEQFF | TGTGCCAGCAGTGAAAGGTCTACTAGCGGGAGGGTGGTAGTCGACAATGAGCAGTTCTTC
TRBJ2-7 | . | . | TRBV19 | CASMGGAAYEQYF | TGTGCCAGTATGGGCGGAGCGGCCTACGAGCAGTACTTC
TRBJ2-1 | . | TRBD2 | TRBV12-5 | CASGLSRGIAGDFYNEQFF | TGTGCTAGTGGTTTGTCTCGGGGAATAGCGGGGGACTTTTACAATGAGCAGTTCTTC
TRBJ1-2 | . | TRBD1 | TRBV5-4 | CASSPPTGVIYGYTF | TGTGCCAGCAGCCCACCGACAGGGGTAATCTATGGCTACACCTTC
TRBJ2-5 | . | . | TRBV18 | CASSPQETQYF | TGTGCCAGCTCACCCCAAGAGACCCAGTACTTC
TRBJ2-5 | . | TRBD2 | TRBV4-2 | CASSQVPLAGQETQYF | TGTGCCAGCAGCCAAGTCCCGCTAGCGGGGCAAGAGACCCAGTACTTC
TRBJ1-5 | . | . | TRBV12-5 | CASGFNVQPQHF | TGTGCTAGTGGTTTCAACGTCCAGCCCCAGCATTTT
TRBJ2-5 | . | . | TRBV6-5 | CASPPGSALQETQYF | TGTGCCAGCCCCCCTGGGAGCGCGTTACAAGAGACCCAGTACTTC
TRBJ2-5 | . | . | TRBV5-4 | CASSSQQGQETQYF | TGTGCCAGCAGCTCGCAACAGGGACAAGAGACCCAGTACTTC
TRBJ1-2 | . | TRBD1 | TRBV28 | CASSLGGQILYGYTF | TGTGCCAGCAGTTTAGGGGGACAGATACTCTATGGCTACACCTTC
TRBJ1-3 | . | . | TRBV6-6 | CASSGTSSGNTIYF | TGTGCCAGCAGTGGGACCAGCTCTGGAAACACCATATATTTT
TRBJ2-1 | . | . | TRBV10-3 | CAISEGPYNEQFF | TGTGCCATCAGTGAAGGACCGTACAATGAGCAGTTCTTC
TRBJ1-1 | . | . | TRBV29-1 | CSAHTQENTEAFF | TGCAGCGCCCACACCCAGGAGAACACTGAAGCTTTCTTT
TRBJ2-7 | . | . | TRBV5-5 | CVSSFRTETSYEQYF | TGTGTCAGCAGCTTTAGGACAGAGACCTCCTACGAGCAGTACTTC
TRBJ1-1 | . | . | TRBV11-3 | CASRSGSPEAFF | TGTGCCAGCAGATCAGGGTCCCCTGAAGCTTTCTTT
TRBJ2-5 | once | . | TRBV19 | CASSRTAGGRQETQYF | TGTGCCAGTAGCCGCACCGCGGGTGGACGGCAAGAGACCCAGTACTTC
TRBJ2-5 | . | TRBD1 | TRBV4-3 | CASSQVTGGVETQYF | TGCGCCAGCAGCCAAGTGACAGGGGGCGTAGAGACCCAGTACTTC